This T cell receptor (beta chain) was found in a study of blood T cell repertoires in COVID-19 (TCRdb year 2020). Notes on the research overall: Samples from collaborators originated in the United States, Italy and Spain and spanned both the acute and convalescent phases of COVID-19. The repertoires were released in a freely available public database meant as a resource for research on the immune response to SARS-CoV-2. Deeply sampled blood TCRbeta repertoires from subjects exposed to, actively infected with, or recovered from COVID-19 were included in the dataset. A de-identified subject ID, COVID-19 status, age in years and sex were almost always included in the sample metadata. The prospective study material was composed of cDNA or gDNA derived from T cells, B-cell-depleted T cells, or PBMCs. Samples came from the ongoing ImmuneRACE study (first 160 participants) plus 1,254 subjects from 6 global collaborators. HLA class I and class II types, where available, came from metadata supplied by the sample provider rather than from assay-based typing. What the research found in general, with its limitations: How much clinical and demographic metadata was included differed by source and by participant, and the metadata was provided uncurated.

Enrolling through a virtual design, the prospective study's participants ranged in age from roughly 18 to 100 years and lived across some 22 United States geographic areas. Cohort assignment in the prospective study relied on participant-reported clinical history from a screening survey and a study questionnaire. Recovered participants in ImmuneRACE Cohort 3 were defined as having two consecutive negative NP/OP PCR tests, clearance from a healthcare professional, or resolution of symptoms. Mobile phlebotomists in the prospective study collected whole blood, serum and a nasopharyngeal or oropharyngeal swab from every participant. Over a roughly two-month period, participants in the prospective study had the option of providing additional blood draws and questionnaires. Blood samples from the prospective study were shipped frozen or at room temperature prior to DNA extraction. TCRbeta CDR3 regions were amplified from genomic DNA using the immunoSEQ Assay, a bias-controlled multiplex PCR. The authors processed their data as follows. Nucleated cell counts per sample were estimated from amplification of reference gene primers within the assay. To quantify the absolute abundance of each unique TCRbeta CDR3 rearrangement, sequence reads were collapsed and filtered. Productive Simpson clonality was computed per sample as the square root of Simpson's diversity index over productive rearrangements. TCRdb's version of the immuneACCESS table is confined to in-frame rearrangements and falls short of the full clone set. An unresolved V gene accounts for under half of the shortfall where checked; the remainder is of unknown origin. That table furnishes V, J and clone size, whereas the DNA furnished D and trimming. This sample holds a few hundred thousand clones; about 85% were observed only once. Clones ranked in the top ten supply approximately 8% of the sample.

From a lookup of the germline V gene, CDR1 and CDR2 are SGHRS and YFSETQ. The junction carries 11 bases between V and J, which are trimmed by 0 bases and 4 bases respectively. The CDR3, from cysteine to phenylalanine, totals 15 residues. Only CDR3 DNA is held: 45 bases, read in frame from base 1. For this clone: Its antigen is unknown. Nothing much larger sits one base from this clone, and base qualities are not available.

This clonotype originated in a woman aged 55-70 years who had recovered from COVID-19. The chain joins TRBV5-1 to TRBJ2-1; confidence is insufficient to name the D gene. Sample: PBMCs or T cells enriched from blood (not recorded which). The DNA reads TGCGCCAGCAGCTTGGAAGTAGCACCATACAATGAGCAGTTCTTC. Translated, it gives CASSLEVAPYNEQFF. With all but the CDR3 taken from the reference TRBV5-1 and TRBJ2-1 genes, the full variable domain is: KAGVTQTPRYLIKTRGQQVTLSCSPISGHRSVSWYQQTPGQGLQFLFEYFSETQRNKGNFPGRFSGRQFSNSRSEMNVSTLELGDSALYLCASSLEVAPYNEQFFGPGTRLTVL.